The clone carrying this TCR beta chain appeared a few times. Its antigen is unidentified. Germline CDR1 reads KGHSH; CDR2 reads LQKENI. CDR3 length: 16 residues. V was trimmed by 6 bases and J by 4 bases, leaving 21 bases between them. Roughly 10 milliliters of peripheral blood were drawn from each donor. The sample belongs to a study of blood T cells in healthy people across ages. Overall study results and limits: The diversity estimates, figures obtained from one million T cells, were considered underestimates.

Together with a sample-barcoded 5' primer, a J-beta primer mix was included in a second PCR lasting about 7 to 11 cycles. One entry per CDR3 protein, called by TCRdb with MiXCR from the 5' RACE reads. Here the sample spans 1,800,000 or so distinct CDR3 sequences, 39% being singletons. The sequenced sample consisted of blood. The TCR was taken from a human donor in good health. The V gene is TRBV18, the J gene TRBJ2-5, with D perhaps TRBD2 (6 bases). The CDR3 is CASSPTGTSKVETQYF. CDR3 bases: TGTGCCAGCTCGCCCACGGGGACTTCTAAAGTAGAGACCCAGTACTTC.